This T cell receptor (beta chain) emerged from a study of Tregs in tolerant kidney transplant recipients. Germline loops: CDR1 SQVTM, CDR2 ANQGSEA. V dropped 6 bases and J dropped 2 bases, with 10 bases sitting between them. The CDR3 extends over 12 amino acids. Unstimulated Tregs (CD4+CD25+CD127-) and CD4+CD25- non-Tregs were sorted from PBMCs. The study's findings and limits: Donor-specific Treg expansion exceeded global Treg expansion in tolerant patients, suggesting antigen drive.

This clone was seen only once. No antigen is known for it. Clones were sequenced by immunoSEQ multiplex PCR, and TCRdb holds only the in-frame ones, with some missing. The data show approximately 98,000 clones, around 89% seen once. This chain uses TRBV29-1 with TRBJ1-1; D gene unclear. Sequences were derived from CD4+ T cells from blood, sampled before the transplant. The source of this sequence is a human donor who received a combined kidney and bone marrow transplant. The CDR3 DNA is TGCAGCGTGGAGGACGTCAACACTGAAGCTTTCTTT. As protein: CSVEDVNTEAFF.